The clone carrying this T cell receptor beta chain was counted at least ten times. By 5'RACE template switching, TCR cDNA was produced, with a universal primer site and UMIs added in the process. TCRdb re-derived calls from the 5' RACE reads in MiXCR, one entry per CDR3 protein. In the table there are approximately 240,000 distinct CDR3 sequences, around 3.5% of which are singletons. This specimen comes from a study of T cells after yellow fever vaccination. Study-wide context: Fractions of limited cellularity were prepared by means of SMART-Seq v4 Ultra Low Input.

This receptor was obtained from a young man who received the YFV17D yellow fever vaccine. The sample was PBMCs, taken 15 days after the yellow fever booster vaccination.

The CDR3 coding sequence is TGTGCCAGCAGCGCGGCCGGACAGAAACTTCTCACCGGGGAGCTGTTTTTT. Its protein product is CASSAAGQKLLTGELFF. The rearrangement links TRBV9 to TRBJ2-2; D might be TRBD1 (6 bases). V lost 3 bases and J lost 4, with 19 bases in between. CDR3 length: 17 residues. Germline lookup yields CDR1 SGDLS and CDR2 YYNGEE.